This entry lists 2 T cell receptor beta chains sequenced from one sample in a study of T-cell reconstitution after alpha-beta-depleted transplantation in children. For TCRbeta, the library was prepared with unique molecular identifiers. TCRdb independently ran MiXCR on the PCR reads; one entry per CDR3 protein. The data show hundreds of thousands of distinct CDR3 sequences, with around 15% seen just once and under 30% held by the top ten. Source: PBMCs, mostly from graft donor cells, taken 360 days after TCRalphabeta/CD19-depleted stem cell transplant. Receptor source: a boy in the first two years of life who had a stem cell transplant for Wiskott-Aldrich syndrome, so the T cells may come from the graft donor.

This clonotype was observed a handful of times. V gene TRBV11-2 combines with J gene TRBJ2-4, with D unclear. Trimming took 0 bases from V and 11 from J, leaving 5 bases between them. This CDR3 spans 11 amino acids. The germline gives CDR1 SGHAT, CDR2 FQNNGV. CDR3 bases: TGTGCCAGCAGCTTAGAGGTGGTTCAGTACTTC. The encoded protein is CASSLEVVQYF. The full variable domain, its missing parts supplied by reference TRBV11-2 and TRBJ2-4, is EAGVAQSPRYKIIEKRQSVAFWCNPISGHATLYWYQQILGQGPKLLIQFQNNGVVDDSQLPKDRFSAERLKGVDSTLKIQPAKLEDSAVYLCASSLEVVQYFGAGTRLSVL.

For the CDR3, the DNA is TGTGCCAGCAGCTTAGGGGACAGGGCTTATGGCTACACCTTC. It encodes CASSLGDRAYGYTF. V usage is TRBV13 and J usage is TRBJ1-2; 8 bases are shared with TRBD1. Germline lookup yields CDR1 PRHDT and CDR2 FYEKMQ (reference sequence). The V gene end was trimmed by 0 bases and the J gene end by 5 bases; junction bases not matched to a gene: 2. The CDR3 totals 14 residues.